These 22 T cell receptor beta chains came from one sample sequenced in a study of OX40 agonist ivuxolimab in advanced cancers. Receptor libraries were prepared by the immunoSEQ multiplex PCR assay. This is the immuneACCESS table as TCRdb keeps it, with only in-frame sequences that have V and J called. A part of the clones is gone; compared with another copy, unresolved V genes explain less than half, and the rest is unexplained. Counted in this sample were fewer than 55,000 clones; more than 80% of them appeared once. Around 0.7% of the sample goes to the ten largest clones. Sequencing was performed on CD4+ or CD8+ T cells sorted from blood, taken in a trial of the OX40 agonist ivuxolimab. The receptor source for this set is an adult with an advanced solid tumor such as melanoma, head and neck, liver or kidney cancer.

This rearrangement joins TRBV5-5 to TRBJ1-1; 9 bases are a match to TRBD1. The V segment lost 2 bases and the J segment 0 bases; nucleotides outside the gene matches: 2. The CDR3 has 15 residues. Germline lookup yields CDR1 SGHKS and CDR2 YYEKEE (reference sequence). The CDR3 DNA reads as TGTGCCAGCAGCTTCCGGGACAGGGTGAACACTGAAGCTTTCTTT. Protein product: CASSFRDRVNTEAFF.

The chain joins TRBV7-2 to TRBJ2-2; tentative D call: TRBD2 (6 bases). This CDR3 is 15 amino acids long. Deletions cut 5 bases from V and 1 base from J, with 11 bases between. Germline V gene data show CDR1 as SGHTA and CDR2 as FQGNSA. The CDR3 region is CASSENGGNTGELFF. The CDR3, as DNA: TGTGCCAGCAGCGAGAACGGGGGGAACACCGGGGAGCTGTTTTTT.

The chain is built from TRBV7-8 and TRBJ2-3; 10 bases match TRBD2. This CDR3 comprises 16 residues. J was trimmed by 5 bases and V by 6 bases; bases with no gene match: 11. CDR1 is SGHVS and CDR2 is FQNEAQ in the germline V gene. The CDR3 loop reads CASREGSGGAVDTQYF. CDR3 in DNA: TGTGCCAGCAGAGAAGGGAGCGGGGGGGCCGTAGATACGCAGTATTTT.

The V gene is TRBV7-6, the J gene TRBJ2-7; D is unresolved. CDR1 SGHVS and CDR2 FNYEAQ come from the germline V gene. V was clipped by 0 bases and J by 2 bases, with 8 bases between them. The CDR3 covers 14 residues. DNA of the CDR3: TGTGCCAGCAGCTTAGCGAGTATGACCTACGAGCAGTACTTC. This translates into CASSLASMTYEQYF.

The chain recombines TRBV19 with TRBJ1-4, with D hard to call. Germline V CDR1 and CDR2: LNHDA, SQIVND (reference sequence). The V end lost 5 bases, the J end lost 0 bases, and 7 bases lay between the germline ends. The length of the CDR3 is 14 residues. CDR3 loop: CASSLGATNEKLFF. The DNA of the CDR3 is TGTGCCAGTAGTCTCGGCGCAACTAATGAAAAACTGTTTTTT.

The chain combines TRBV19 with TRBJ2-7, with D perhaps assigned TRBD1 or TRBD2 (6 bases each). The germline CDR1 and CDR2 sequences are LNHDA and SQIVND (reference sequence). Trimming removed 8 bases from V and 7 bases from J, with 18 bases in between. There are 13 residues in the CDR3. This CDR3 is CASSQKGGLEQYF. CDR3 DNA sequence: TGTGCCAGTTCTCAAAAAGGGGGGTTGGAGCAGTACTTC.

This clone has only a few counts. The V gene is TRBV5-4, the J gene TRBJ2-7, with 7 bases fitting TRBD1. The germline CDR1 and CDR2 sequences are SGHNT and YYREEE (reference sequence). The CDR3 is 14 residues long. Trimming at V came to 1 base and at J to 2 bases, leaving 3 bases not matched to a gene. The CDR3 DNA is TGTGCCAGCAGCTTGTCGGGACAGCCCTACGAGCAGTACTTC. It yields the protein CASSLSGQPYEQYF.

The J gene is TRBJ2-2, the V gene TRBV6-1, with TRBD1 matching over 8 bases. Germline-derived CDR1 and CDR2 are MNHNS and SASEGT. The CDR3 runs 14 residues. V dropped 3 bases and J dropped 5; count of bases not matched to a gene: 2. The CDR3 DNA follows: TGTGCCAGCAGTGACACAGGGGGGACCGGGGAGCTGTTTTTT. Protein sequence: CASSDTGGTGELFF.

This chain connects TRBV2 to TRBJ1-2; 8 bases align to TRBD1. Trimming removed 5 bases from V and 3 bases from J; junction bases left unmatched: 8. Germline CDR1 is SNHLY and CDR2 is FYNNEI. The CDR3 sequence is 15 residues long. The CDR3 is CASSSGTGPHYGYTF. The CDR3 region has the DNA TGTGCCAGCAGTTCCGGGACAGGCCCTCACTATGGCTACACCTTC.

The chain links TRBV12-5 to TRBJ1-3; TRBD1 matches at 10 bases. This CDR3 comprises 19 residues. Germline CDR1 LGHNT, CDR2 FRNRAP. V lost 0 bases, J lost 0 bases, and 8 bases stayed unmatched. Written as DNA, the CDR3 is TGTGCTAGTGGTTTGGTACAGGGGACAGGGGCCCTCTCTGGAAACACCATATATTTT. This sequence encodes CASGLVQGTGALSGNTIYF.

This chain's CDR3 is CASSVAVTDTQYF. DNA of the CDR3: TGTGCCAGCAGCGTAGCAGTAACAGATACGCAGTATTTT. The V gene is TRBV9, the J gene TRBJ2-3; D unresolved. CDR3 size: 13 residues. V lost 0 bases and J 3 bases, leaving 5 bases between the germline ends. Looked up from germline, CDR1 is SGDLS and CDR2 is YYNGEE.

This sequence joins TRBV28 and TRBJ2-4; D remains ambiguous. Trimming pared 7 bases from V and 1 base from J, leaving 14 bases between. CDR1 is MDHEN, CDR2 SYDVKM, per germline. CDR3 length: 15 residues. CDR3 coding DNA: TGTGCCAGCAATCCCCTGGGGTGGGCCAAAAACATTCAGTACTTC. As protein: CASNPLGWAKNIQYF.

The chain is built from TRBV7-8 and TRBJ2-5, with D hard to call. Germline V gene sequence: CDR1 SGHVS, CDR2 FQNEAQ. V was cut by 0 bases and J by 1 base, with 6 bases left in between. The CDR3 sequence is 14 residues long. CDR3 in DNA: TGTGCCAGCAGCTTAGCAACAGCCCAAGAGACCCAGTACTTC. Residues: CASSLATAQETQYF.

The gene calls are TRBV7-9 and TRBJ2-7; 9 nucleotides line up with TRBD1. The V gene's germline CDR1 is SEHNR and CDR2 FQNEAQ (reference sequence). The ends lost 3 bases at V and 3 bases at J; junction bases unmatched: 6. The CDR3 runs to 15 residues. CDR3 residues: CASSFTGGAGYEQYF. CDR3 sequence (DNA): TGTGCCAGCAGCTTTACAGGGGGCGCGGGCTACGAGCAGTACTTC.

The chain has TRBV18 and TRBJ2-3, with 16 bases that match TRBD2. Germline assignment: CDR1 KGHSH and CDR2 LQKENI. This CDR3 comprises 18 residues. The V and J ends lost 4 bases and 4 bases, in that order; junction bases with no gene match: 8. Written as DNA, the CDR3 is TGTGCCAGCTCACTCTCCGGGACTAGCGGGGGGGCAGCAGATACGCAGTATTTT. It translates to CASSLSGTSGGAADTQYF.

This chain connects TRBV4-1 to TRBJ1-2; 9 bases align to TRBD1. The CDR3 runs 18 residues. V was pared by 4 bases and J by 5 bases, with 17 bases of the junction left unmatched. From germline, CDR1 is MGHRA and CDR2 YSYEKL. CDR3 residues: CASSPPGQGNVVEYGYTF. In nucleotides, the CDR3 is TGCGCCAGCAGCCCACCGGGACAGGGTAATGTTGTCGAATATGGCTACACCTTC.

The rearrangement uses TRBV11-3 and TRBJ2-3, with D hard to call. V dropped 5 bases and J dropped 2 bases, with 5 bases sitting between them. The CDR3 is 12 residues long. Germline V CDR1 and CDR2: SGHNT, YENEEA. The DNA of the CDR3 is TGTGCCAGCAGCCCCGACACAGATACGCAGTATTTT. Its translation: CASSPDTDTQYF.

The CDR3 nucleotides are TGTGCCAGCAGTGAAGGGGCCGGCAATCAGCCCCAGCATTTT. Protein product: CASSEGAGNQPQHF. The chain couples TRBV6-1 to TRBJ1-5; D call uncertain. Germline V gene data show CDR1 as MNHNS and CDR2 as SASEGT. Trimming took 1 base from V and 2 from J, leaving 6 bases between them. The CDR3 sequence is 14 residues long.

The chain has TRBV5-1 and TRBJ1-1; weak D call: TRBD1 (5 bases). V lost 4 bases to trimming and J lost 2 bases, with 9 bases between them. The CDR3 is made up of 13 amino acids. CDR1 SGHRS and CDR2 YFSETQ come from the germline V gene. The CDR3 DNA reads TGCGCCAGCAGCCTGGGGGTAAACACTGAAGCTTTCTTT. Its protein is CASSLGVNTEAFF. The full variable domain, in which reference TRBV5-1 and TRBJ1-1 provide the parts outside the CDR3, is KAGVTQTPRYLIKTRGQQVTLSCSPISGHRSVSWYQQTPGQGLQFLFEYFSETQRNKGNFPGRFSGRQFSNSRSEMNVSTLELGDSALYLCASSLGVNTEAFFGQGTRLTVV.

The V call is TRBV19, the J call TRBJ1-5; D is ambiguous. Looked up from germline, CDR1 is LNHDA and CDR2 is SQIVND (reference sequence). This CDR3 region has 16 residues. The V end was cut by 6 bases, the J end by 0 bases, with 15 bases between. The CDR3 loop is CASRSGGPHSNQPQHF. CDR3 bases: TGTGCCAGTAGATCCGGCGGACCTCATAGCAATCAGCCCCAGCATTTT.

The V gene is TRBV14, the J gene TRBJ2-5; D remains unclear. The CDR3 spans 11 residues. Per germline, CDR1 SGHDN and CDR2 FVKESK. V lost 4 bases, J lost 2 bases, and 2 bases lay in between. The CDR3 reads CASSRQETQYF. CDR3 DNA: TGTGCCAGCAGCCGACAAGAGACCCAGTACTTC. Looking up the rest from reference TRBV14 and TRBJ2-5 gives the full variable domain: EAGVTQFPSHSVIEKGQTVTLRCDPISGHDNLYWYRRVMGKEIKFLLHFVKESKQDESGMPNNRFLAERTGGTYSTLKVQPAELEDSGVYFCASSRQETQYFGPGTRLLVL.

The V and J genes are TRBV27 and TRBJ2-7, with 9 positions matching TRBD1. Trimming took 0 bases from V and 7 from J; bases not matched to a gene: 7. The CDR3 totals 15 residues. Germline V gene sequence: CDR1 MNHEY, CDR2 SMNVEV (reference sequence). As DNA, the CDR3 is TGTGCCAGCAGTTTATCCCGGACAGGGGAGAGGGAGCAGTACTTC. Its protein product is CASSLSRTGEREQYF.